Listed below are T cell receptor beta chains from one sample, sequenced in a study of blood T cell repertoires in COVID-19. Sequencing was performed with immunoSEQ multiplex PCR; in TCRdb, only in-frame clones are kept and a portion is missing. The data show 200,000 to 250,000 clones, around 80% seen once. Specimen: peripheral blood. These receptors were collected from a woman aged 80 or older with active or convalescent COVID-19. CDR3s include the opening cysteine and the closing phenylalanine or tryptophan. Each record gives: V gene, clone size, D gene, J gene, CDR3 DNA, CDR3 protein. A D gene is named only where the DNA matches it firmly. Clone size is given for some rows only: seen once, a few or many times, or a class if the clone is expanded.

TRBV5-1	NA	TRBD2	TRBJ2-1	TGCGCCAGCAGCTTGGTACCTAGCGGGTCCTACAATGAGCAGTTCTTC	CASSLVPSGSYNEQFF
TRBV7-9	NA	TRBD1	TRBJ1-1	TGTGCCAGCAGCTTAAAACAGGGGGGCACTGAAGCTTTCTTT	CASSLKQGGTEAFF
TRBV9	NA	TRBD2	TRBJ2-1	TGTGCCAGCAGCGTAGCTACTAGCGGGGGAGCCCAGTTCTTC	CASSVATSGGAQFF
TRBV18	NA	TRBD1	TRBJ1-1	TGTGCCAGCTCACCCGGGACAGGGAGCACTGAAGCTTTCTTT	CASSPGTGSTEAFF
TRBV7-9	NA	NA	TRBJ2-5	TGTGCCAGCGAGGAAGAGACCCAGTACTTC	CASEEETQYF
TRBV12-3/TRBV12-4	NA	NA	TRBJ2-1	TGTGCCAGCAGTTTACTGTCAGTACCATCGCAGTTCTTC	CASSLLSVPSQFF
TRBV7-9	NA	TRBD2	TRBJ2-2	TGTGCCAGCAGCTTAAGAAAGCGGGAGGATCAAAACACCGGGGAGCTGTTTTTT	CASSLRKREDQNTGELFF
TRBV18	NA	TRBD1	TRBJ1-1	TGTGCCAGCTCACTAGGACAGGGTACTGAAGCTTTCTTT	CASSLGQGTEAFF
TRBV7-8	NA	TRBD1	TRBJ2-1	TGTGCCAGCAGCGCAACCGGGACAGGGACGAATGAGCAGTTCTTC	CASSATGTGTNEQFF
TRBV5-1	NA	NA	TRBJ2-1	TGCGCCAGCAGCCCGGGGGCGGCTAGCGGTTACAATGAGCAGTTCTTC	CASSPGAASGYNEQFF
TRBV3-1/TRBV3-2	NA	NA	TRBJ1-6	TGTGCCAGCAGCCAAGACATTTCGGGATCACCCCTCCACTTT	CASSQDISGSPLHF
TRBV9	once	NA	TRBJ2-2	TGTGCCAGCCAGTTGGCCAGTTACACCGGGGAGCTGTTTTTT	CASQLASYTGELFF
TRBV7-2	NA	NA	TRBJ2-3	TGTGCCAGCAGCTTAGCCCTTGAGGGGAGGACAGATACGCAGTATTTT	CASSLALEGRTDTQYF
TRBV11-2	NA	NA	TRBJ1-5	TGTGCCAGCAGCTTAAACCCGGACATGGGCCAGCCCCAGCATTTT	CASSLNPDMGQPQHF
TRBV10-3	NA	NA	TRBJ1-4	TGTGCCATCAGTGGGTCCGGGAATGAAAAACTGTTTTTT	CAISGSGNEKLFF
TRBV7-3	NA	NA	TRBJ2-1	TGTGCCAGCAGCTTAAGCGGGGCGAGCTCCTACAATGAGCAGTTCTTC	CASSLSGASSYNEQFF
TRBV4-2	NA	NA	TRBJ2-2	TGTGCCAGCAGCCAAGGGGCTAGCAGGGGCACCGGGGAGCTGTTTTTT	CASSQGASRGTGELFF
TRBV4-1	NA	TRBD2	TRBJ2-4	TGCGCCAGCAGCCCAAGGTTGATGACTAGCGGGTTGTTAGCCAAAAACATTCAGTACTTC	CASSPRLMTSGLLAKNIQYF
TRBV3-1/TRBV3-2	few	TRBD1	TRBJ1-5	TGTGCCAGCAGTCTCACAGGGGGCAATCAGCCCCAGCATTTT	CASSLTGGNQPQHF
TRBV10-3	NA	TRBD2	TRBJ2-7	TGTGCCATCTCCCGCGCGGGGGGCAATTACGAGCAGTACTTC	CAISRAGGNYEQYF
TRBV11-2	NA	TRBD1	TRBJ1-4	TGTGCCAGCAGCTCAGGGACAGAACTGTTTTTT	CASSSGTELFF
TRBV19	NA	NA	TRBJ2-1	TGTGCCAGTGGAGAGGGGGTCAATGAGCAGTTCTTC	CASGEGVNEQFF
TRBV2	once	NA	TRBJ2-1	TGTGCCAGCGCTCGGACTCCCGCTGAGCAGTTCTTC	CASARTPAEQFF
TRBV11-2	NA	NA	TRBJ1-6	TGTGCCAGCACCAGGACAGAGGGGACACCCCTCCACTTT	CASTRTEGTPLHF
TRBV11-1	NA	TRBD1	TRBJ2-4	TGTGCCAGCAGCCCGACCGACAGGGTAAACATTCAGTACTTC	CASSPTDRVNIQYF
TRBV18	NA	TRBD2	TRBJ2-3	TGTGCCAGCCGATCGACTAGCGGGGGGGCAGATACGCAGTATTTT	CASRSTSGGADTQYF
TRBV7-6	NA	NA	TRBJ2-7	TGTGCCAGCAGCGTTAGCCCCTCCCCAACCTACGAGCAGTACTTC	CASSVSPSPTYEQYF